The rows below give T cell receptor beta chains drawn from one sample of a study of regulatory T cells in long-lasting Graves disease. A single record per CDR3 protein comes from TCRdb applying MiXCR to the multiplex PCR reads. The sample holds just over 600,000 distinct CDR3 sequences; about 15% are singletons and the top ten take around a sixth. This same sample was also part of a study on T cells in Graves' hyperthyroidism and ophthalmopathy.

Sequenced material: peripheral blood mononuclear cells (PBMCs), taken at new diagnosis, from a patient treated with antithyroid drugs. All receptors come from a woman under 40 with Graves disease. Both conserved end residues are part of each CDR3.

TRBV5-5 | CASSSLGGSLMDEQFF
TRBV2 | CASAPGQPGMETQYF
TRBV7-9 | CASSFGQTWGYTF
TRBV20-1 | CSAITTITGGAGGYTF
TRBV6-1 | CASSVGRGEKLFF
TRBV5-1 | CASSLFFTDTQYF
TRBV20-1 | CRPQGLSYEQYF
TRBV20-1 | CSAEAEDSYGYTF
TRBV7-9 | CASSLVAGHLYNEQFF
TRBV2 | CASTEGAEGDTEAFF
TRBV19 | CASAESYNEKLFF
TRBV6-2/TRBV6-3 | CASSALAVSYNEQFF
TRBV10-3 | CTISEGRYSGNTIYF
TRBV6-1 | CAIRGTGGGDGYTF
TRBV6-1 | CASSRVVVPEQYF
TRBV7-3 | CASSSQPGQKYEQYF
TRBV24-1 | CATSDLGTGTYEQYF
TRBV6-4 | CASSDDGGIISPQHF
TRBV5-1 | CASSTRSDSPIYGYTF
TRBV14 | CASSQDRGLAGYNEQFF
TRBV5-6 | CASSRGTGAIRVTEAFF
TRBV30 | CAWSVRWDSTNSPLHF
TRBV12-3/TRBV12-4 | CASSLTGITYEQYF
TRBV19 | CASSTHRARGTEAFF
TRBV7-6 | CASSSGQASSYNEQFF
TRBV9 | CASSVGKFF
TRBV12-3/TRBV12-4 | CASSLKSLAKSTDTQYF